What follows are 5 T cell receptor beta chains derived from one specimen sequenced in a study of T cells after yellow fever vaccination. TCRdb re-analysed the 5' RACE reads in MiXCR, keeping a single row per CDR3 protein. The sample comprises fewer than 400,000 distinct CDR3 sequences, 6.2% of which are singletons, and about 15% rests with the top ten. The source material was PBMCs, sampled 5 days after the yellow fever booster vaccination. The source of these receptors is a man aged 30 to 39 who received the YFV17D yellow fever vaccine.

Many counts were recorded for this clonotype. The chain combines TRBV5-6 with TRBJ2-3; possible D gene TRBD2, 5 bases. The CDR3 has 13 residues. The germline CDR1 and CDR2 sequences are SGHDT and YYEEEE. Trimming took 0 bases from V and 4 from J, leaving 6 bases between them. The CDR3 sequence: CASSLGRSDTQYF. The DNA for the CDR3 is TGTGCCAGCAGCTTGGGGAGGTCAGATACGCAGTATTTT.

The chain has TRBV6-4 and TRBJ2-7; tentatively, D is TRBD1 or TRBD2 (6 bases each). V was cut by 4 bases and J by 4 bases, with 17 bases left in between. The CDR3 runs 15 residues. CDR1 is MRHNA and CDR2 is SNTAGT in the germline V gene. This CDR3 is CASSVYHGGAYEQYF. The CDR3 DNA follows: TGTGCCAGCAGTGTCTACCACGGGGGCGCGTACGAGCAGTACTTC.

Comment on this clonotype: This sequence may be a read error, since a much larger clone differs from it by one base. This CDR3 is CASSLGLAGFTDTQYF. As DNA, the CDR3 is TGTGCCAGCAGCTTGGGTCTAGCGGGATTCACAGATACGCAGTATTTT. The V and J genes are TRBV5-4 and TRBJ2-3, with 9 bases identical to TRBD2. This CDR3 contains 16 residues. V was clipped by 0 bases and J by 2 bases; unmatched bases: 4. CDR1 is SGHNT and CDR2 is YYREEE in the germline V gene (reference sequence).

J is TRBJ2-5 and V is TRBV7-2; no definite D call. The CDR3 loop spans 13 amino acids. CDR1 and CDR2 from the germline V gene are SGHTA and FQGNSA. Trimming stripped 4 bases from V and 5 bases from J, with 11 bases between. The DNA of the CDR3 is TGTGCCAGCAGCTCCCCCCCCCGCGAGACCCAGTACTTC. This sequence encodes CASSSPPRETQYF.

About this clonotype itself: With a much larger clone just one base away, this may be a read error. V usage is TRBV7-2 and J usage is TRBJ2-2, with D tentatively TRBD1 or TRBD2 (5 bases each). The CDR3 length is 15 residues. Germline V lookup: CDR1 SGHTA, CDR2 FQGNSA. CDR3 coding DNA: TGTGCCAGCAGCTTGGTACAGACGAACACCGGGGACCTGTTTTTT. Translation: CASSLVQTNTGDLFF.